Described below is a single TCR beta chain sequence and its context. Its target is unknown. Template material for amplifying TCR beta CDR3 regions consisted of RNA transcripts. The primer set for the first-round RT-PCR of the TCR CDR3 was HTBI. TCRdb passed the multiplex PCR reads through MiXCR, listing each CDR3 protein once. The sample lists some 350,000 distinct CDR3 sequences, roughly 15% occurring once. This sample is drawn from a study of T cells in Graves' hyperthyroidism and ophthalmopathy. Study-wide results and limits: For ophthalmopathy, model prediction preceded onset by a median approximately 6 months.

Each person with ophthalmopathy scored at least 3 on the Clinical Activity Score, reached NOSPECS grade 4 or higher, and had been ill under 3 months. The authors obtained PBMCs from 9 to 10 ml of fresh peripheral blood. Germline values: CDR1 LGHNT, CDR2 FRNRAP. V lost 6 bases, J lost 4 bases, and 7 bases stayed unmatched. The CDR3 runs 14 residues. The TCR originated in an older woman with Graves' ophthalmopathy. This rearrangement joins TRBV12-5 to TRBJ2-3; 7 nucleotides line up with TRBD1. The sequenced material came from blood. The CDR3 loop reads CASGTGQVSDTQYF. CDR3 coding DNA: TGTGCTAGTGGAACCGGACAGGTTTCAGATACGCAGTATTTT.